This TCR beta chain was observed in a study of T cell responses to AZD1222 COVID-19 vaccine. Study-level points and caveats: Clonal diversity may have been underestimated in mostly white British donors. Seropositive at baseline were only a handful of AZD1222 recipients. Two AZD1222 administrations were followed by greater Spike-specific TCR breadth and depth. Per reports, nearly half of all spike-specific TCRs target regions that are unmutated in variants.

Comments on this clone: What it binds is not known.

Generated by immunoSEQ multiplex PCR, the TCRdb table keeps only in-frame clones and is missing some. Of about 140,000 clones listed, roughly nine tenths are singletons. Germline-derived CDR1 and CDR2 are ENHRY and SYGVKD. V was cut by 3 bases and J by 3 bases, with 9 bases left in between. The CDR3 is made up of 14 amino acids. Specimen: peripheral blood, collected 28 days after the second dose of the MenACWY control vaccine. The receptor was derived from an adult who received the MenACWY meningococcal vaccine as a control. This chain uses TRBV10-3 with TRBJ1-5; D remains ambiguous. The CDR3 nucleotides read TGTGCCATCAGTGAAAGGGCGAACAATCAGCCCCAGCATTTT. Residues: CAISERANNQPQHF.